This T cell receptor beta chain stems from a study of cytomegalovirus exposure and HLA in healthy donors. Data came from immunoSEQ multiplex PCR; TCRdb stores just in-frame clones and leaves some out. The table lists approximately 99,000 clones, approximately 86% of them singletons. The germline gives CDR1 GTSNPN, CDR2 SVGIG (reference sequence). The CDR3 sequence is 15 residues long. Trimming took 4 bases from V and 2 from J; bases not matched to a gene: 6. This TCR derives from a young woman in good health and CMV-seronegative. V gene TRBV30 combines with J gene TRBJ2-1; 9 nucleotides align to TRBD1. What was sequenced was PBMCs. CDR3 DNA sequence: TGTGCCTGGACCCCGGACAGGGGCCCCTACAATGAGCAGTTCTTC. It specifies CAWTPDRGPYNEQFF.